Shown below are 27 T cell receptor beta chains from a single sample sequenced in a study of shared clonotypes between healthy human individuals. Sequenced by immunoSEQ multiplex PCR; TCRdb stores in-frame clones only, minus some. Of approximately 2.1 million clones detected, approximately 93% appear once; the ten largest clones hold about 0.37%. Sequences were obtained from naive CD4+ T cells from PBMCs. Subset noted: CD45RA+ positively selected. The origin of the receptors is a man younger than 30 in good health. Some clones in this sample may be carry-over from other donors' samples.

This chain joins TRBV7-9 and TRBJ2-3; D unclear. The CDR3 sequence is 13 residues long. V was cut by 4 bases and J by 2 bases, with 7 bases left in between. Germline CDR1 reads SEHNR; CDR2 reads FQNEAQ (reference sequence). The CDR3 sequence is CASSYGDTDTQYF. In nucleotides, the CDR3 is TGTGCCAGCAGCTATGGAGACACAGATACGCAGTATTTT.

In its sample, this clone was seen once. The chain recombines TRBV6-5 with TRBJ2-1, with 10 bases that match TRBD2. In germline, CDR1 is MNHEY, CDR2 SVGAGI. The CDR3 totals 15 residues. J gave up 7 bases and V 9 bases, and 12 bases lay outside the gene matches. The CDR3 DNA is TGTGCCAGGGGTCAAGCGGGAGGGCCGGTAAATGAGCAGTTCTTC. Translating gives CARGQAGGPVNEQFF.

This clone was seen once. The genes are TRBV7-9 and TRBJ2-3, with unresolved D. The CDR3 is 12 residues long. The germline V gene has CDR1 SEHNR and CDR2 FQNEAQ (reference sequence). The germline V and J ends were trimmed by 3 bases and 5 bases, with 6 bases remaining between them. The DNA of the CDR3 is TGTGCCAGCAGCTTCAATCAAGATACGCAGTATTTT. Translating gives CASSFNQDTQYF.

J is TRBJ2-7 and V is TRBV7-2, with 13 bases identical to TRBD2. V trimming: 4 bases; J trimming: 5 bases; junction bases outside the gene matches: 11. The germline V gene encodes CDR1 SGHTA and CDR2 FQGNSA. The CDR3 runs 17 residues. The DNA of the CDR3 is TGTGCCAGCAGCTCAGTGACTAGCGGGAGGTCCCCCCACGAGCAGTACTTC. As protein: CASSSVTSGRSPHEQYF.

This clone was recorded only once. The J gene is TRBJ2-1, the V gene TRBV9, with no clear D. Trimming left V 0 bases short and J 7 bases short, with 11 bases between. The CDR3 has 14 amino acids. CDR1 SGDLS and CDR2 YYNGEE come from the germline V gene. The CDR3 sequence is CASSVGDVRNEQFF. CDR3 in DNA: TGTGCCAGCAGCGTAGGAGACGTACGGAATGAGCAGTTCTTC.

The V call is TRBV28, the J call TRBJ2-3, with D uncertain. The CDR3 covers 13 residues. Germline V gene sequence: CDR1 MDHEN, CDR2 SYDVKM. The ends were cut back, 6 bases at V and 1 base at J, with 8 bases in the middle. The CDR3 DNA reads TGTGCCAGCAGGTCAACGCGCACAGATACGCAGTATTTT. Protein sequence: CASRSTRTDTQYF.

The chain joins TRBV9 to TRBJ2-5, with a tentative D call TRBD1 (6 bases). The germline CDR1 and CDR2 sequences are SGDLS and YYNGEE. This CDR3 contains 15 residues. V shed 6 bases and J shed 3 bases, with 18 bases lying between them. CDR3 amino acids: CASNPGAGEEETQYF. In DNA, the CDR3 is TGTGCCAGCAACCCAGGGGCAGGGGAAGAAGAGACCCAGTACTTC.

This sequence joins TRBV6-6 and TRBJ1-3; D possibly corresponds to TRBD1 (6 bases). With 6 bases removed from V and 4 bases from J, the gap between germline ends came to 13 bases. The CDR3 contains 14 residues. From germline, CDR1 is MNHNY and CDR2 SVGAGI (reference sequence). The CDR3, as DNA: TGTGCCAGCAGGGAGGGGGGCTCGGGAAACACCATATATTTT. Encoded protein: CASREGGSGNTIYF.

The chain has TRBV6-5 and TRBJ2-3; D is possibly TRBD1 (5 bases). Trimming removed 0 bases at V and 1 base at J, with 8 bases between. The CDR3 contains 15 residues. Germline CDR1 and CDR2: MNHEY and SVGAGI. CDR3 bases: TGTGCCAGCAGTTACTCGGGGCTAGGCACAGATACGCAGTATTTT. This codes for CASSYSGLGTDTQYF.

This clone was observed once. The chain has TRBV18 and TRBJ2-3; D not resolved. The germline CDR1 and CDR2 sequences are KGHSH and LQKENI. The V gene lost 4 bases and the J gene lost 5 bases, with 7 bases spanning the gap. This CDR3 has 12 residues. The CDR3 spells CASSRDGDTQYF. CDR3 nucleotide sequence: TGTGCCAGCTCACGAGATGGAGATACGCAGTATTTT.

The V gene is TRBV11-3, the J gene TRBJ2-1; TRBD2 matches at 8 bases. CDR1 SGHNT and CDR2 YENEEA come from the germline V gene. There are 13 residues in the CDR3. The trim removed 1 base at V and 9 bases at J, leaving 2 bases unmatched. CDR3 bases: TGTGCCAGCAGCTTAGCGGGAGGGAGTGAGCAGTTCTTC. This sequence encodes CASSLAGGSEQFF.

Written as DNA, the CDR3 is TGCGCCAGCAGCTTTACTAGCGGAGTCCCAGATACGCAGTATTTT. The encoded protein is CASSFTSGVPDTQYF. The chain couples TRBV5-1 to TRBJ2-3; 8 bases align to TRBD2. This CDR3 contains 15 residues. Germline V lookup: CDR1 SGHRS, CDR2 YFSETQ. Unmatched junction bases numbered 6, after V lost 2 bases and J lost 4 bases.

Here the CDR3 DNA reads TGCGCCAGCAGCCACCCTGTGGGAGCCCCGACCCGTCGCTACACCTTC. Protein: CASSHPVGAPTRRYTF. The rearrangement uses TRBV5-1 and TRBJ1-2; D is ambiguous. CDR3 length equals 16 residues. Between the trimmed V and J ends, which lost 4 bases and 9 bases, there was a span of 25 bases. Germline V gene sequence: CDR1 SGHRS, CDR2 YFSETQ. The whole variable domain, remainder taken from reference TRBV5-1 and TRBJ1-2, is KAGVTQTPRYLIKTRGQQVTLSCSPISGHRSVSWYQQTPGQGLQFLFEYFSETQRNKGNFPGRFSGRQFSNSRSEMNVSTLELGDSALYLCASSHPVGAPTRRYTFGSGTRLTVV.

This CDR3 is CASRIDGNFYGYTF. DNA of the CDR3: TGTGCCAGCAGAATCGACGGAAACTTCTATGGCTACACCTTC. This chain connects TRBV6-5 to TRBJ1-2; no clear D. The germline CDR1 and CDR2 sequences are MNHEY and SVGAGI. CDR3 size: 14 residues. Trimming removed 6 bases from V and 4 bases from J, with 15 bases in between.

The chain's CDR3 is CASSPRRGHISEQFF. CDR3 DNA sequence: TGTGCCAGCAGCCCAAGACGGGGACATATCAGTGAGCAGTTCTTC. The rearrangement links TRBV7-9 to TRBJ2-1, with D perhaps matching TRBD1 (6 bases). This CDR3 has 15 amino acids. Germline CDR1 reads SEHNR; CDR2 reads FQNEAQ (reference sequence). V gave up 5 bases and J gave up 9 bases, with 20 bases separating them. Combining the CDR3 with reference TRBV7-9 and TRBJ2-1 gives the whole variable domain DTGVSQNPRHKITKRGQNVTFRCDPISEHNRLYWYRQTLGQGPEFLTYFQNEAQLEKSRLLSDRFSAERPKGSFSTLEIQRTEQGDSAMYLCASSPRRGHISEQFFGPGTRLTVL.

In DNA, the CDR3 is TGCGCCAGCAGTTCCCGTATTGGGGGTTCCGCACTAGCGGGAGAGACCCAGTACTTC. Its protein product is CASSSRIGGSALAGETQYF. The V call is TRBV4-3, the J call TRBJ2-5; 9 nucleotides line up with TRBD2. Germline CDR1 reads LGHNA; CDR2 reads YSLEER. V lost 6 bases, J lost 4 bases, and 21 bases stayed unmatched. The CDR3 spans 19 residues.

The count of this clone is one. Other nucleotide sequences from this sample produce the same CDR3. J is TRBJ2-1 and V is TRBV5-1, with 12 bases aligning to TRBD2. The CDR3 is 15 residues long. Germline loops: CDR1 SGHRS, CDR2 YFSETQ. With 5 bases clipped from V and 3 bases from J, the junction kept 3 bases outside the gene matches. The CDR3 here is CASSPTSGSYNEQFF. The CDR3, as DNA: TGCGCCAGCAGTCCGACTAGCGGGAGCTACAATGAGCAGTTCTTC.

The genes are TRBV7-9 and TRBJ2-1, with 11 bases aligning to TRBD2. CDR1 is SEHNR, CDR2 FQNEAQ, per germline (reference sequence). The CDR3 has 16 residues. The junction had 4 bases not matched to a gene; V was cut back by 4 bases and J by 2 bases. CDR3 sequence: CASSSIAGGPYNEQFF. DNA for the CDR3: TGTGCCAGCAGCTCGATAGCGGGAGGGCCCTACAATGAGCAGTTCTTC.

This sequence joins TRBV5-1 and TRBJ2-7, with 14 bases matching TRBD2. V shed 9 bases and J 12 bases; nucleotides not matched to a gene: 14. This CDR3 has 14 residues. CDR1 is SGHRS and CDR2 is YFSETQ in the germline V gene. CDR3 DNA: TGCGCCACTAGACTGGCGGGACTAGCGGGAGATCTGTACTTC. Amino acid sequence: CATRLAGLAGDLYF.

The chain combines TRBV11-2 with TRBJ1-4; 8 nucleotides match TRBD1. Germline V gene lookup returns CDR1 SGHAT and CDR2 FQNNGV. Trimming took 5 bases from V and 8 from J; bases not matched to a gene: 10. The length of the CDR3 is 15 residues. DNA for the CDR3: TGTGCCAGCAGCACGTGGACAGGGACTCAGGAAAAACTGTTTTTT. Amino acids: CASSTWTGTQEKLFF.

CDR3 sequence reads: CAISERGLLKETQYF. The CDR3 DNA reads TGTGCCATCAGTGAAAGGGGGCTCTTGAAAGAGACCCAGTACTTC. The chain joins TRBV10-3 to TRBJ2-5, with 7 bases lining up with TRBD1. The germline CDR1 and CDR2 sequences are ENHRY and SYGVKD. This CDR3 has 15 residues. The junction had 7 bases not matched to a gene; V was cut back by 3 bases and J by 3 bases.

The chain joins TRBV28 to TRBJ2-1; 12 bases agree with TRBD2. This CDR3 has 15 amino acids. The V gene end was trimmed by 4 bases and the J gene end by 4 bases; junction bases not matched to a gene: 2. CDR1 is MDHEN and CDR2 is SYDVKM in the germline V gene. The CDR3 region has the DNA TGTGCCAGCAGTTACCTAGCGGGAGGGTACAATGAGCAGTTCTTC. Protein sequence: CASSYLAGGYNEQFF.

This chain links TRBV7-3 with TRBJ2-7, with D perhaps TRBD2 (5 bases). The CDR3 is 15 residues long. Germline CDR1 and CDR2: SGHTA and FQGTGA. With 5 bases removed from V and 0 bases from J, the gap between germline ends came to 14 bases. This CDR3 is CASSARVSSSYEQYF. For the CDR3, the DNA is TGTGCCAGCAGCGCGAGGGTCTCGAGCTCCTACGAGCAGTACTTC.

This chain connects TRBV9 to TRBJ2-2; TRBD2 matches 10 bases. Germline loops: CDR1 SGDLS, CDR2 YYNGEE. The CDR3 totals 16 residues. V gave up 0 bases and J gave up 5 bases; unmatched junction bases: 4. The CDR3 nucleotides read TGTGCCAGCAGCGTAGAACCTAGCGGGGGTACCGGGGAGCTGTTTTTT. Its translation: CASSVEPSGGTGELFF.

The V and J genes are TRBV7-8 and TRBJ1-2; D may be TRBD1 (5 bases). Germline CDR1 is SGHVS and CDR2 is FQNEAQ. Trimming took 1 base from V and 3 from J, leaving 6 bases between them. This CDR3 spans 13 amino acids. The CDR3 region is CASSLGGDYGYTF. CDR3 DNA: TGTGCCAGCAGCTTAGGAGGGGACTATGGCTACACCTTC.

The chain joins TRBV4-1 to TRBJ2-7; 9 nucleotides match TRBD1. Germline CDR1 is MGHRA and CDR2 is YSYEKL. Trimming took 4 bases from V and 3 from J; bases not matched to a gene: 7. The CDR3 length is 15 residues. Written as DNA, the CDR3 is TGCGCCAGCAGCCCCACAGGGGGCATCGGCTACGAGCAGTACTTC. Translated, it gives CASSPTGGIGYEQYF.

Remarks on this clone: Other DNA sequences in the same sample also yield this CDR3. The V gene is TRBV7-9, the J gene TRBJ2-7; no clear D. The CDR3 contains 13 residues. Germline CDR1 is SEHNR and CDR2 is FQNEAQ (reference sequence). V lost 0 bases to trimming and J lost 2 bases, with 5 bases between them. DNA of the CDR3: TGTGCCAGCAGCTTAGCGGGAACCTACGAGCAGTACTTC. Translated, it gives CASSLAGTYEQYF.